Sequencing of this T cell receptor (beta chain) was carried out in a study of monozygotic twins with inflammatory bowel disease. The CDR3 sequence is 15 residues long. CDR1 and CDR2 (germline): MDHEN, SYDVKM. On this clonotype itself: What it binds is not known.

Overall study findings and caveats: Repertoire likeness was no different across concordant and discordant twins, perhaps owing to restricted power.

Per TCR library, around 4,000 ng of total RNA was used. Reanalyzing the 5' RACE reads, TCRdb keeps one entry per CDR3 protein, without DNA. This sample's table reports a few hundred thousand distinct CDR3 sequences. The sequence derives from a human donor with ulcerative colitis or Crohn's disease, or a healthy co-twin of an affected twin (not recorded which). Sequencing was carried out using blood. The chain combines TRBV28 with TRBJ2-5; checking the TCRdb D call of TRBD1 is not possible without DNA. The CDR3 sequence: CASSLMGGGRFDQYF.